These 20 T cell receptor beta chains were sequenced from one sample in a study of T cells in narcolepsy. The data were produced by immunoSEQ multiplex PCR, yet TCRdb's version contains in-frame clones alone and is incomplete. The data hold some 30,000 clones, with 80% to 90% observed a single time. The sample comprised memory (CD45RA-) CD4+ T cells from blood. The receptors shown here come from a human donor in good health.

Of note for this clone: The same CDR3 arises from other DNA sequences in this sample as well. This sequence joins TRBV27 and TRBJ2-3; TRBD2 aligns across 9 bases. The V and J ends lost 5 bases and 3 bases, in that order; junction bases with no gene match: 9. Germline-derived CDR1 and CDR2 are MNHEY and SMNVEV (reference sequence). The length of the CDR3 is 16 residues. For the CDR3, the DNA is TGTGCCAGCAGTCCCTCACTAGCGGGTCTGACAGATACGCAGTATTTT. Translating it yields CASSPSLAGLTDTQYF.

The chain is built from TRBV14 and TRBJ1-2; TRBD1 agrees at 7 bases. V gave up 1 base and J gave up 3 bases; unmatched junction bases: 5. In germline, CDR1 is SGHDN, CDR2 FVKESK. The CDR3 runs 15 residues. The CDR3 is CASSQVAGTDYGYTF. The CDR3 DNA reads TGTGCCAGCAGCCAAGTGGCTGGGACAGACTATGGCTACACCTTC.

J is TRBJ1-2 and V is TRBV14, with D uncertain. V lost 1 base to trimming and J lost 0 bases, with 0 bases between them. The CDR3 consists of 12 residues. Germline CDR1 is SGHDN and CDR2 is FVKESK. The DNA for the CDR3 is TGTGCCAGCAGCCAAGCTAACTATGGCTACACCTTC. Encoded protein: CASSQANYGYTF.

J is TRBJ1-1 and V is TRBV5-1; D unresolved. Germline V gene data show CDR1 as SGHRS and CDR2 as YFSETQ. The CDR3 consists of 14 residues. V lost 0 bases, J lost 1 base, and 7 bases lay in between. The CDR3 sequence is CASSLDQANTEAFF. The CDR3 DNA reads TGCGCCAGCAGCTTGGACCAGGCGAACACTGAAGCTTTCTTT.

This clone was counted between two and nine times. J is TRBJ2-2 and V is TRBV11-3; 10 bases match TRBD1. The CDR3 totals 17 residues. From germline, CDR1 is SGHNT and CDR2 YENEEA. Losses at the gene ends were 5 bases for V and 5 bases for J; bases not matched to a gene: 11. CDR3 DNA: TGTGCCAGCAGCAAATCCCCCGGACAGGGGGGGACCGGGGAGCTGTTTTTT. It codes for CASSKSPGQGGTGELFF.

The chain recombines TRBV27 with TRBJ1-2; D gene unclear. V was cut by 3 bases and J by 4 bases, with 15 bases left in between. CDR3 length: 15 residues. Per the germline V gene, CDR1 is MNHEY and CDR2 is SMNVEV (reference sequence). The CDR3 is CASSLRPSSVYGYTF. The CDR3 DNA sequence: TGTGCCAGCAGTTTGAGACCGTCCTCAGTCTATGGCTACACCTTC.

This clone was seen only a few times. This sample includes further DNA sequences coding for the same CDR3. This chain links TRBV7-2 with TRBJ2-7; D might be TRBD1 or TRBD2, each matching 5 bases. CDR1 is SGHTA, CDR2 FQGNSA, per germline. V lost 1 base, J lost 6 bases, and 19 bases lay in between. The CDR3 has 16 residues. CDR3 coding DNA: TGTGCCAGCAGCTTAGATTCCGGGACCGCCCTTGGCGAGCAGTACTTC. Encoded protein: CASSLDSGTALGEQYF.

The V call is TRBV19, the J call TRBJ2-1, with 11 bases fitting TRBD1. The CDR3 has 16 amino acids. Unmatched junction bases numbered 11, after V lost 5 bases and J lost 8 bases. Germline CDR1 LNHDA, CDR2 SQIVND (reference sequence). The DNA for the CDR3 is TGTGCCAGTAGTCCCTCCGGGACAGGGGGAAAGTATGAGCAGTTCTTC. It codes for CASSPSGTGGKYEQFF.

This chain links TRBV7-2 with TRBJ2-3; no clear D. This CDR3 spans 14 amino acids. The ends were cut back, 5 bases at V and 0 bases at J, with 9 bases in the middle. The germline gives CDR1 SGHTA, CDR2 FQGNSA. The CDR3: CASSAMSSTDTQYF. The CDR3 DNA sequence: TGTGCCAGCAGCGCGATGTCGAGCACAGATACGCAGTATTTT.

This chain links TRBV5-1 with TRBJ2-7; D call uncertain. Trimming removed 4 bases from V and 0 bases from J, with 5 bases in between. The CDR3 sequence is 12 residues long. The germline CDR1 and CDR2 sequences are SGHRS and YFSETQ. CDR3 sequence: CASSATSYEQYF. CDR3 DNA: TGCGCCAGCAGCGCGACCTCCTACGAGCAGTACTTC. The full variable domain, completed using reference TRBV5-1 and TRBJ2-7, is KAGVTQTPRYLIKTRGQQVTLSCSPISGHRSVSWYQQTPGQGLQFLFEYFSETQRNKGNFPGRFSGRQFSNSRSEMNVSTLELGDSALYLCASSATSYEQYFGPGTRLTVT.

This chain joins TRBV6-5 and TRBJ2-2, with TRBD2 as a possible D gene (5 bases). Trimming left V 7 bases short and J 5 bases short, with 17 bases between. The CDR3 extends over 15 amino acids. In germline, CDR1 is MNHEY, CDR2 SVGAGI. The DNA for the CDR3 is TGTGCCAGCAACTTACAACGGGGTGGGACCGGGGAGCTGTTTTTT. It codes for CASNLQRGGTGELFF.

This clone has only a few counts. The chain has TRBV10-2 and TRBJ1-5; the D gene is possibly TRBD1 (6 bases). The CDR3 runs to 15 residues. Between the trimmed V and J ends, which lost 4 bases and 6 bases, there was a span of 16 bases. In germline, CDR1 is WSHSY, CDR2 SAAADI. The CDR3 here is CASSVTGQASQPQHF. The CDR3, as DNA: TGCGCCAGCAGTGTGACAGGACAAGCAAGTCAGCCCCAGCATTTT.

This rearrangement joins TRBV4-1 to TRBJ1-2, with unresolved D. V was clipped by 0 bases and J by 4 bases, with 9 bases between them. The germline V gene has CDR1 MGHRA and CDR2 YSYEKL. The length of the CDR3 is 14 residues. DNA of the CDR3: TGCGCCAGCAGCCAAGAAGGACCGGTCTATGGCTACACCTTC. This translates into CASSQEGPVYGYTF.

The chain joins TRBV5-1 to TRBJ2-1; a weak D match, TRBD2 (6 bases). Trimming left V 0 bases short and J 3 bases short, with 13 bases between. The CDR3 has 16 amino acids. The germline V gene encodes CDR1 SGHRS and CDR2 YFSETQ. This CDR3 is CASSLVGRDFYNEQFF. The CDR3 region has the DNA TGCGCCAGCAGCTTGGTTGGTCGGGACTTCTACAATGAGCAGTTCTTC. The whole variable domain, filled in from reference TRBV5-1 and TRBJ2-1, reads KAGVTQTPRYLIKTRGQQVTLSCSPISGHRSVSWYQQTPGQGLQFLFEYFSETQRNKGNFPGRFSGRQFSNSRSEMNVSTLELGDSALYLCASSLVGRDFYNEQFFGPGTRLTVL.

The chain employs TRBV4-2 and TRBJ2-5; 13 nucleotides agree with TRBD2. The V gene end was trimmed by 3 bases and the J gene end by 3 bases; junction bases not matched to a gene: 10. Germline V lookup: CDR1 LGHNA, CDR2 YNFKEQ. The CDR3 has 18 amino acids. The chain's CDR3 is CASSQPGTSGAPEETQYF. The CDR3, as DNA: TGTGCCAGCAGCCAGCCCGGGACTAGCGGGGCACCAGAAGAGACCCAGTACTTC.

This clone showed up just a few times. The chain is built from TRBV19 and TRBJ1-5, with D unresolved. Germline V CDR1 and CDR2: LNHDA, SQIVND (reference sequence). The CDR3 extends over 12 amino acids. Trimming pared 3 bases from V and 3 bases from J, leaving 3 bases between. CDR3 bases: TGTGCCAGTAGTATTGTCAATCAGCCCCAGCATTTT. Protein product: CASSIVNQPQHF.

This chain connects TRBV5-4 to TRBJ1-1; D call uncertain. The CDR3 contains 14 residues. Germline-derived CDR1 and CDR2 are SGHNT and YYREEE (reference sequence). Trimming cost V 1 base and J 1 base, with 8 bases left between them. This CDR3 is CASSLPGWNTEAFF. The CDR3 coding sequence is TGTGCCAGCAGCTTGCCGGGGTGGAACACTGAAGCTTTCTTT.

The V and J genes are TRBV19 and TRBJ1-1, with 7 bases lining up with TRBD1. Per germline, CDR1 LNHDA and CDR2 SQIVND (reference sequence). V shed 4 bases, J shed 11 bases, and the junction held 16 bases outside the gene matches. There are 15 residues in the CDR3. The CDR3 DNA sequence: TGTGCCAGTAGTAGAGTTGACAGGGAGTCAATTGGGGCTTTCTTT. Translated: CASSRVDRESIGAFF.

CDR3 sequence (DNA): TGCGCCAGCAGCTTGGCCGTCGGGAGGGACACAGATACGCAGTATTTT. Amino acid sequence: CASSLAVGRDTDTQYF. The chain carries TRBV5-1 and TRBJ2-3; the match to TRBD2 covers 8 bases. V dropped 0 bases and J dropped 2; count of bases not matched to a gene: 5. Germline CDR1 reads SGHRS; CDR2 reads YFSETQ. The CDR3 consists of 16 residues.

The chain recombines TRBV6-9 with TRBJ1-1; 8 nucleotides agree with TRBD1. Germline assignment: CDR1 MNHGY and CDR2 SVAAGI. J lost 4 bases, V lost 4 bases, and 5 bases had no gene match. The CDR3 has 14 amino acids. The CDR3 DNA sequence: TGTGCCAGCAGTTCCGACAGGGGTTCCACTGAAGCTTTCTTT. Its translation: CASSSDRGSTEAFF.